A selection of T cell receptor beta chains follows, all from one sample in a study of blood T cell repertoires in COVID-19. Sequenced by immunoSEQ multiplex PCR; TCRdb stores in-frame clones only, minus some. The sample yields around 200,000 clones, about 85% seen once. The sequenced sample consisted of peripheral blood. These receptors were obtained from a man aged 35-49 years with acute or convalescent COVID-19. Both conserved end residues are part of each CDR3. The order of the fields is clone size, J gene, V gene, D gene, CDR3 protein, CDR3 DNA. D genes are given only for firm matches. Part of the rows lack a size; the others show once, few, many or a class for expanded clones.

NA | TRBJ2-7 | TRBV7-2 | NA | CASSLVQGLYEQYF | TGTGCCAGCAGCTTAGTTCAGGGTCTGTACGAGCAGTACTTC
NA | TRBJ2-3 | TRBV11-2 | NA | CASSFDRLTGDTQYF | TGTGCCAGCAGCTTTGATAGGTTGACGGGAGATACGCAGTATTTT
NA | TRBJ2-5 | TRBV11-2 | NA | CASSLWGSDGETQYF | TGTGCCAGCAGCTTATGGGGCAGTGACGGAGAGACCCAGTACTTC
NA | TRBJ2-7 | TRBV9 | NA | CASSVGAGLSYEQYF | TGTGCCAGCAGCGTAGGGGCAGGGCTGTCCTACGAGCAGTACTTC
NA | TRBJ2-7 | TRBV27 | TRBD2 | CASSSGLAAYEQYF | TGTGCCAGCAGTTCGGGACTAGCGGCCTACGAGCAGTACTTC
NA | TRBJ2-2 | TRBV3-1/TRBV3-2 | TRBD1 | CASSPPGTGLNTGELFF | TGTGCCAGCAGCCCCCCCGGGACAGGGTTAAACACCGGGGAGCTGTTTTTT
NA | TRBJ2-7 | TRBV7-2 | NA | CASSLALGVSSYEQYF | TGTGCCAGCAGCTTAGCGCTAGGTGTTAGCTCCTACGAGCAGTACTTC
NA | TRBJ2-3 | TRBV5-4 | TRBD2 | CASSLASSGVTDTQYF | TGTGCCAGCAGCTTGGCATCTAGCGGGGTCACAGATACGCAGTATTTT
NA | TRBJ2-2 | TRBV19 | NA | CASRPNRDTGELFF | TGTGCCAGTAGGCCAAACAGGGACACCGGGGAGCTGTTTTTT
once | TRBJ2-3 | TRBV7-9 | NA | CASSRGGGADTQYF | TGTGCCAGCTCCCGAGGGGGTGGCGCAGATACGCAGTATTTT